This TCR beta chain was retrieved from a study of blood T cell repertoires in COVID-19. The CDR3 length is 13 residues. Trimming stripped 3 bases from V and 2 bases from J, with 7 bases between. Germline CDR1 reads SGHTA; CDR2 reads FQGTGA. Authors' processing steps: Estimation of nucleated cell counts relied on the amplification of reference gene primers. The table came from immunoSEQ multiplex PCR; TCRdb's copy has only in-frame clones and leaves some out. From that table come the V and J calls and clone size; the DNA was used to work out D and trimming. The data hold roughly 80,000 clones, with approximately 78% observed a single time.

The rearrangement joins TRBV7-3 to TRBJ1-2; D is unclear. Sequencing used peripheral blood. The TCR was taken from a human donor in a cohort sampled during active COVID-19. The CDR3 reads CASSFIQNYGYTF. Written as DNA, the CDR3 is TGTGCCAGCAGCTTCATCCAAAACTATGGCTACACCTTC.